A single sample is the source of the 30 T cell receptor beta chains below, sequenced in a study of cytomegalovirus exposure and HLA in healthy donors. PCR was performed using 60 Vbeta and 13 Jbeta primers. Measured with immunoSEQ multiplex PCR; TCRdb has only the in-frame clones, and not every one. The table lists roughly 99,000 clones, 74% of them singletons. The sample taken for sequencing was PBMCs. Every receptor here comes from a woman aged 40 to 55 in good health and CMV-seropositive.

The chain carries TRBV5-1 and TRBJ2-1; 12 bases agree with TRBD2. V lost 3 bases and J lost 7; bases outside the gene matches: 8. The CDR3 is 16 residues long. Germline CDR1 reads SGHRS; CDR2 reads YFSETQ. DNA of the CDR3: TGCGCCAGCAGCTCAGAACTAGCGGGGGGTAGGAATGAGCAGTTCTTC. Its protein product is CASSSELAGGRNEQFF.

The rearrangement links TRBV7-9 to TRBJ1-1; D unclear. The CDR3 has 15 residues. CDR1 SEHNR and CDR2 FQNEAQ come from the germline V gene (reference sequence). Trimming took off 3 bases at V and 2 bases at J, with 13 bases between the two ends. The CDR3 bases are TGTGCCAGCAGCTTTACCGGGGTAGGAAACACTGAAGCTTTCTTT. This sequence encodes CASSFTGVGNTEAFF.

This clone was counted a few times. The chain joins TRBV5-1 to TRBJ2-7; TRBD1 aligns across 7 bases. V trimming: 2 bases; J trimming: 0 bases; junction bases outside the gene matches: 8. The length of the CDR3 is 16 residues. Germline-derived CDR1 and CDR2 are SGHRS and YFSETQ. CDR3 protein: CASSFAGQGVSYEQYF. The CDR3 region has the DNA TGCGCCAGCAGCTTTGCTGGGCAGGGGGTCTCCTACGAGCAGTACTTC.

V usage is TRBV7-2 and J usage is TRBJ1-1; D possibly corresponds to TRBD1 (6 bases). Per germline, CDR1 SGHTA and CDR2 FQGNSA. V dropped 3 bases and J dropped 6 bases, with 17 bases sitting between them. The CDR3 consists of 15 residues. The CDR3 spells CASSFSGTRSAEAFF. Written as DNA, the CDR3 is TGTGCCAGCAGCTTCTCCGGGACACGGTCCGCTGAAGCTTTCTTT.

The rearrangement uses TRBV5-1 and TRBJ1-2; TRBD1 matches at 7 bases. The CDR3 has 15 residues. Trimming cost V 4 bases and J 0 bases; bases outside gene matches: 6. CDR1 is SGHRS and CDR2 is YFSETQ in the germline V gene. CDR3 coding DNA: TGCGCCAGCAGCATAGACAGGGCACCTAACTATGGCTACACCTTC. This codes for CASSIDRAPNYGYTF.

The count of this clone is one. This chain joins TRBV6-1 and TRBJ1-5, with D possibly being TRBD1 (5 bases). V lost 1 base and J 5 bases, leaving 9 bases between the germline ends. The CDR3 loop spans 14 amino acids. Per germline, CDR1 MNHNS and CDR2 SASEGT. CDR3 amino acids: CASSEGGGDQPQHF. DNA of the CDR3: TGTGCCAGCAGTGAAGGCGGGGGGGATCAGCCCCAGCATTTT.

The rearrangement links TRBV4-3 to TRBJ2-7; the D gene is possibly TRBD2 (5 bases). The CDR3 covers 14 residues. Germline loops: CDR1 LGHNA, CDR2 YSLEER. The germline V and J ends were trimmed by 0 bases and 6 bases, with 12 bases remaining between them. The CDR3 DNA is TGCGCCAGCAGCCAAGACTCCCTCCGGGGCGAGCAGTACTTC. Protein sequence: CASSQDSLRGEQYF.

This chain connects TRBV4-1 to TRBJ1-1; D is possibly TRBD1 (6 bases). The CDR3 length is 15 residues. Between the trimmed V and J ends, which lost 0 bases and 9 bases, there was a span of 17 bases. CDR1 is MGHRA, CDR2 YSYEKL, per germline. The CDR3 protein is CASSQDRTGTRQAFF. DNA of the CDR3: TGCGCCAGCAGCCAAGATCGTACAGGGACAAGGCAAGCTTTCTTT.

J is TRBJ2-7 and V is TRBV5-1, with D perhaps matching TRBD1 (5 bases). This CDR3 is 16 amino acids long. V was clipped by 5 bases and J by 4 bases, with 22 bases between them. Germline V gene data show CDR1 as SGHRS and CDR2 as YFSETQ. CDR3 residues: CASRQDTESPFYEQYF. CDR3 in DNA: TGCGCCAGCAGACAGGACACCGAATCCCCCTTTTACGAGCAGTACTTC.

The chain is built from TRBV6-6 and TRBJ1-3; TRBD1 agrees at 7 bases. The V and J ends lost 6 bases and 3 bases, in that order; junction bases with no gene match: 5. The CDR3 is made up of 14 amino acids. CDR1 MNHNY and CDR2 SVGAGI come from the germline V gene (reference sequence). The CDR3 nucleotides read TGTGCCAGCAGCACCAGGGGGGATGGAAACACCATATATTTT. It yields the protein CASSTRGDGNTIYF.

The chain links TRBV30 to TRBJ1-2, with D uncertain. This CDR3 is 15 amino acids long. V was shortened by 8 bases and J by 0 bases, with 19 bases between the two germline ends. CDR1 and CDR2 from the germline V gene are GTSNPN and SVGIG (reference sequence). This CDR3 is CARPLEEGANYGYTF. The CDR3 nucleotides are TGTGCCAGACCACTTGAGGAAGGCGCTAACTATGGCTACACCTTC.

The chain combines TRBV30 with TRBJ2-2; perhaps TRBD2 as D (6 bases). The CDR3 is 14 residues long. Germline CDR1 reads GTSNPN; CDR2 reads SVGIG (reference sequence). V lost 5 bases and J lost 4, with 14 bases in between. CDR3 region: CAWLSGGGTGELFF. The CDR3 DNA reads TGTGCCTGGCTGAGTGGGGGAGGCACCGGGGAGCTGTTTTTT. Variable domain in full (rest from reference TRBV30 and TRBJ2-2): SQTIHQWPATLVQPVGSPLSLECTVEGTSNPNLYWYRQAAGRGLQLLFYSVGIGQISSEVPQNLSASRPQDRQFILSSKKLLLSDSGFYLCAWLSGGGTGELFFGEGSRLTVL.

The chain couples TRBV5-4 to TRBJ2-1; 12 bases line up with TRBD2. Germline assignment: CDR1 SGHNT and CDR2 YYREEE (reference sequence). J gave up 9 bases and V 0 bases, and 4 bases lay outside the gene matches. The CDR3 sequence is 15 residues long. The CDR3 region has the DNA TGTGCCAGCAGCTTGGGACTAGCGGGGGATATTGAGCAGTTCTTC. Protein: CASSLGLAGDIEQFF. The full variable domain, with the rest looked up from reference TRBV5-4 and TRBJ2-1, is ETGVTQSPTHLIKTRGQQVTLRCSSQSGHNTVSWYQQALGQGPQFIFQYYREEENGRGNFPPRFSGLQFPNYSSELNVNALELDDSALYLCASSLGLAGDIEQFFGPGTRLTVL.

The rearrangement uses TRBV5-1 and TRBJ2-7; D is possibly TRBD1 (6 bases). V was clipped by 4 bases and J by 2 bases, with 16 bases between them. The CDR3 contains 15 residues. Per germline, CDR1 SGHRS and CDR2 YFSETQ. The CDR3: CASSPSGAGTYEQYF. In nucleotides, the CDR3 is TGCGCCAGCAGCCCTTCAGGGGCCGGAACCTACGAGCAGTACTTC.

This clone has only a few counts. The V and J genes are TRBV25-1 and TRBJ2-1; D unclear. The germline V and J ends were trimmed by 1 base and 2 bases, with 6 bases remaining between them. Germline values: CDR1 MGHDK, CDR2 SYGVNS. The CDR3 is 14 residues long. CDR3 sequence reads: CASSESRPYNEQFF. The DNA of the CDR3 is TGTGCCAGCAGTGAATCCAGGCCCTACAATGAGCAGTTCTTC.

This clone was seen a few times. The CDR3 loop is CAWSTPRRFSYEQYF. The CDR3 nucleotides read TGTGCCTGGAGTACCCCCCGGCGGTTCTCCTACGAGCAGTACTTC. The rearrangement links TRBV30 to TRBJ2-7; unclear D gene. V lost 2 bases and J 0 bases, leaving 14 bases between the germline ends. CDR3 length: 15 residues. The germline V gene has CDR1 GTSNPN and CDR2 SVGIG (reference sequence).

The chain links TRBV28 to TRBJ2-5; D is possibly TRBD1 (5 bases). Trimming took off 4 bases at V and 5 bases at J, with 14 bases between the two ends. The CDR3 has 14 residues. Germline-derived CDR1 and CDR2 are MDHEN and SYDVKM. The CDR3 spells CASSSATVSETQYF. CDR3 bases: TGTGCCAGCAGTTCGGCGACAGTTTCGGAGACCCAGTACTTC.

This clone has a single count. This sequence joins TRBV4-1 and TRBJ1-4; D is ambiguous. V lost 8 bases, J lost 4 bases, and 8 bases lay in between. CDR1 MGHRA and CDR2 YSYEKL come from the germline V gene. The CDR3 runs 12 residues. CDR3 residues: CASEAYNEKLFF. In DNA, the CDR3 is TGCGCCAGCGAGGCCTATAATGAAAAACTGTTTTTT.

The DNA for the CDR3 is TGTGCCAGCAGCCGGGAACAGGGTACCTATAATTCACCCCTCCACTTT. This codes for CASSREQGTYNSPLHF. The V and J genes are TRBV5-6 and TRBJ1-6, with D possibly being TRBD1 (6 bases). Germline CDR1 reads SGHDT; CDR2 reads YYEEEE. V was trimmed by 4 bases and J by 2 bases, leaving 13 bases between them. This CDR3 region has 16 residues. The complete variable domain, with remaining parts taken from reference TRBV5-6 and TRBJ1-6, reads DAGVTQSPTHLIKTRGQQVTLRCSPKSGHDTVSWYQQALGQGPQFIFQYYEEEERQRGNFPDRFSGHQFPNYSSELNVNALLLGDSALYLCASSREQGTYNSPLHFGNGTRLTVT.

With regard to this clone: Additional DNA sequences in this sample encode the identical CDR3. The V and J genes are TRBV2 and TRBJ1-5, with TRBD1 matching over 7 bases. In germline, CDR1 is SNHLY, CDR2 FYNNEI. This CDR3 spans 14 amino acids. Trimming at V came to 4 bases and at J to 2 bases, leaving 2 bases not matched to a gene. Written as DNA, the CDR3 is TGTGCCAGCAGTGGCCAGGGGGGCAATCAGCCCCAGCATTTT. As protein: CASSGQGGNQPQHF.

This sequence joins TRBV6-5 and TRBJ1-1; possibly TRBD1 for D (6 bases). The CDR3 spans 14 residues. The germline V and J ends were trimmed by 4 bases and 5 bases, with 14 bases remaining between them. Germline-derived CDR1 and CDR2 are MNHEY and SVGAGI. CDR3 sequence: CASSFEPQGTEAFF. CDR3 in DNA: TGTGCCAGCAGTTTCGAACCTCAGGGGACTGAAGCTTTCTTT.

The chain carries TRBV5-4 and TRBJ2-7; 10 nucleotides agree with TRBD2. Germline loops: CDR1 SGHNT, CDR2 YYREEE (reference sequence). Unmatched junction bases numbered 7, after V lost 4 bases and J lost 3 bases. This CDR3 comprises 15 residues. The CDR3 loop reads CASSIPAGGSYEQYF. Written as DNA, the CDR3 is TGTGCCAGCAGCATACCAGCGGGGGGGAGCTACGAGCAGTACTTC.

This chain links TRBV6-5 with TRBJ2-1, with D perhaps TRBD1 (5 bases). V was clipped by 4 bases and J by 2 bases, with 15 bases between them. CDR3 size: 16 residues. Germline CDR1 is MNHEY and CDR2 is SVGAGI. The CDR3 loop reads CASSLTDSHTYNEQFF. CDR3 nucleotides: TGTGCCAGCAGTTTGACCGACAGCCACACCTACAATGAGCAGTTCTTC.

V gene TRBV4-2 combines with J gene TRBJ1-6; 10 bases are shared with TRBD1. V gave up 0 bases and J gave up 10 bases; unmatched junction bases: 6. The CDR3 sequence is 16 residues long. CDR1 and CDR2 (germline): LGHNA, YNFKEQ. The CDR3 loop is CASSQDGTGAQSPLHF. CDR3 coding DNA: TGTGCCAGCAGCCAAGATGGGACAGGGGCACAATCACCCCTCCACTTT.

The rearrangement joins TRBV11-2 to TRBJ1-5; 9 nucleotides line up with TRBD1. This CDR3 has 16 amino acids. Germline V gene data show CDR1 as SGHAT and CDR2 as FQNNGV. Trimming cost V 5 bases and J 0 bases; bases outside gene matches: 5. The CDR3 region is CASSPGQGHSNQPQHF. Here the CDR3 DNA reads TGTGCCAGCAGCCCGGGACAGGGACATAGCAATCAGCCCCAGCATTTT. The variable domain in full, with the rest retrieved from reference TRBV11-2 and TRBJ1-5, is EAGVAQSPRYKIIEKRQSVAFWCNPISGHATLYWYQQILGQGPKLLIQFQNNGVVDDSQLPKDRFSAERLKGVDSTLKIQPAKLEDSAVYLCASSPGQGHSNQPQHFGDGTRLSIL.

The J gene is TRBJ1-2, the V gene TRBV19; D not certain. Trimming cost V 0 bases and J 5 bases, with 16 bases left between them. This CDR3 is 16 amino acids long. From germline, CDR1 is LNHDA and CDR2 SQIVND (reference sequence). Written as DNA, the CDR3 is TGTGCCAGTAGTATAGATCCTTATGGCGGGCCATATGGCTACACCTTC. As protein: CASSIDPYGGPYGYTF.

This clone was observed a single time. The chain combines TRBV5-8 with TRBJ2-7; the D gene is possibly TRBD1 (6 bases). The V end was cut by 3 bases, the J end by 4 bases, with 14 bases between. Germline-derived CDR1 and CDR2 are SGHTS and YDEGEE. This CDR3 comprises 14 residues. The CDR3 loop is CASSSGHRFYEQYF. CDR3 nucleotides: TGTGCCAGCAGCTCGGGACATAGATTTTACGAGCAGTACTTC.

The chain couples TRBV30 to TRBJ2-1; unclear D gene. V was trimmed by 5 bases and J by 0 bases, leaving 8 bases between them. The CDR3 consists of 13 residues. Germline values: CDR1 GTSNPN, CDR2 SVGIG (reference sequence). CDR3 residues: CAWDRSSYNEQFF. For the CDR3, the DNA is TGTGCCTGGGATCGGAGCTCCTACAATGAGCAGTTCTTC.

The chain carries TRBV27 and TRBJ1-3, with TRBD1 matching 9 bases. The V gene's germline CDR1 is MNHEY and CDR2 SMNVEV (reference sequence). The J segment lost 4 bases and the V segment lost 6 bases, leaving 10 bases of the junction unmatched. This CDR3 spans 16 amino acids. CDR3 residues: CASRQGAELTGNTIYF. The CDR3 bases are TGTGCCAGCAGACAGGGGGCTGAGTTGACCGGAAACACCATATATTTT.

V usage is TRBV9 and J usage is TRBJ2-1; TRBD1 matches at 8 bases. Trimming cost V 3 bases and J 2 bases; bases outside gene matches: 4. The CDR3 totals 15 residues. CDR1 is SGDLS, CDR2 YYNGEE, per germline. The CDR3 here is CASSDKQGAYNEQFF. In DNA form, the CDR3 reads TGTGCCAGCAGCGACAAACAGGGGGCCTACAATGAGCAGTTCTTC.